A single sample gave rise to the 19 T cell receptor beta chains below, sequenced in a study of blood T cell repertoires in COVID-19. Method: immunoSEQ multiplex PCR; TCRdb's copy keeps in-frame clones and lacks some. The sample yields over 300,000 clones, around 85% seen once. Sequences were obtained from PBMCs or T cells enriched from blood (not recorded which). All receptors come from a man younger than 40 who had recovered from COVID-19.

V usage is TRBV21-1 and J usage is TRBJ1-5. TRBV21-1 is a pseudogene locus. The CDR3 contains 15 residues. The CDR3 DNA follows: TGTGCCACCCCAGACGGGGGGAGGTCCGGTCAGCCCCAGCATTTT. Protein product: CATPDGGRSGQPQHF.

The J gene is TRBJ2-7, the V gene TRBV2, with a weak D call TRBD1 (6 bases). CDR3 length: 15 residues. V gave up 5 bases and J gave up 6 bases, with 20 bases separating them. CDR1 and CDR2 (germline): SNHLY, FYNNEI. CDR3 nucleotide sequence: TGTGCCAGCAGTCACACTTGGACAGTCAGGGGCGAGCAGTACTTC. It specifies CASSHTWTVRGEQYF.

V and J are TRBV7-9 and TRBJ2-1, with a weak D call TRBD1 (6 bases). V gave up 10 bases and J gave up 2 bases, with 21 bases separating them. Germline CDR1 reads SEHNR; CDR2 reads FQNEAQ (reference sequence). This CDR3 comprises 16 residues. CDR3 protein: CATADIRGAAYNEQFF. CDR3 DNA sequence: TGTGCCACCGCGGATATCAGGGGAGCGGCCTACAATGAGCAGTTCTTC.

The chain recombines TRBV7-3 with TRBJ2-1; 7 bases map to TRBD1. The germline V gene encodes CDR1 SGHTA and CDR2 FQGTGA. V shed 5 bases and J 9 bases; nucleotides not matched to a gene: 10. The CDR3 extends over 14 amino acids. Written as DNA, the CDR3 is TGTGCCAGCAGCCTGAATGACAGGGCCGGTGAGCAGTTCTTC. Translating gives CASSLNDRAGEQFF.

This CDR3 reads CASSLDRAASLGEQFF. In DNA form, the CDR3 reads TGTGCCAGCAGCTTAGATCGAGCGGCGAGTCTAGGTGAGCAGTTCTTC. V gene TRBV11-2 combines with J gene TRBJ2-1; a weak D match, TRBD2 (5 bases). V gave up 0 bases and J gave up 9 bases, with 18 bases separating them. Germline-derived CDR1 and CDR2 are SGHAT and FQNNGV. The CDR3 contains 16 residues. Full variable domain (missing parts from reference TRBV11-2 and TRBJ2-1): EAGVAQSPRYKIIEKRQSVAFWCNPISGHATLYWYQQILGQGPKLLIQFQNNGVVDDSQLPKDRFSAERLKGVDSTLKIQPAKLEDSAVYLCASSLDRAASLGEQFFGPGTRLTVL.

The genes are TRBV5-1 and TRBJ1-2; no clear D. CDR1 SGHRS and CDR2 YFSETQ come from the germline V gene. Trimming took 1 base from V and 3 from J, leaving 7 bases between them. CDR3 length: 13 residues. The CDR3 reads CASSLMADYGYTF. As DNA, the CDR3 is TGCGCCAGCAGCTTGATGGCCGACTATGGCTACACCTTC.

The V gene is TRBV19, the J gene TRBJ1-4, with D unresolved. Germline CDR1 and CDR2: LNHDA and SQIVND (reference sequence). The germline V and J ends were trimmed by 7 bases and 1 base, with 13 bases remaining between them. CDR3 length: 15 residues. CDR3 nucleotides: TGTGCCAGTAAGCAGATTGCGGGAACTAATGAAAAACTGTTTTTT. Amino acids: CASKQIAGTNEKLFF.

The rearrangement joins TRBV7-9 to TRBJ1-1; TRBD1 is a possible D gene (5 bases). CDR1 SEHNR and CDR2 FQNEAQ come from the germline V gene (reference sequence). Trimming took off 3 bases at V and 8 bases at J, with 13 bases between the two ends. The CDR3 contains 13 residues. CDR3 sequence reads: CASSLNPTGEAFF. For the CDR3, the DNA is TGTGCCAGCAGCTTGAACCCCACAGGAGAAGCTTTCTTT. The variable domain in full, with the rest retrieved from reference TRBV7-9 and TRBJ1-1, is DTGVSQNPRHKITKRGQNVTFRCDPISEHNRLYWYRQTLGQGPEFLTYFQNEAQLEKSRLLSDRFSAERPKGSFSTLEIQRTEQGDSAMYLCASSLNPTGEAFFGQGTRLTVV.

In DNA form, the CDR3 reads TGTGCCAGCAGTTTATCAGCCCTGTATTCACCCCTCCACTTT. This encodes CASSLSALYSPLHF. This chain joins TRBV27 and TRBJ1-6; D is unclear. V was clipped by 0 bases and J by 8 bases, with 8 bases between them. The germline gives CDR1 MNHEY, CDR2 SMNVEV (reference sequence). The CDR3 runs 14 residues.

The rearrangement links TRBV7-9 to TRBJ1-1; D is uncertain. Germline V gene lookup returns CDR1 SEHNR and CDR2 FQNEAQ (reference sequence). The CDR3 spans 15 residues. With 5 bases removed from V and 2 bases from J, the gap between germline ends came to 15 bases. The CDR3 region is CASSRRPTRNTEAFF. The CDR3 nucleotides read TGTGCCAGCAGCCGACGACCGACAAGAAACACTGAAGCTTTCTTT.

This clone is a singleton in its sample. This chain joins TRBV30 and TRBJ2-1, with TRBD2 identical over 8 bases. V trimming: 4 bases; J trimming: 14 bases; junction bases outside the gene matches: 13. Per germline, CDR1 GTSNPN and CDR2 SVGIG (reference sequence). The length of the CDR3 is 13 residues. The CDR3 spells CAWTILAGKLEFF. CDR3 coding DNA: TGTGCCTGGACTATCTTAGCGGGGAAGTTGGAGTTCTTC.

The chain has TRBV13 and TRBJ1-2, with D perhaps matching TRBD1 (5 bases). Trimming stripped 5 bases from V and 0 bases from J, with 10 bases between. Per the germline V gene, CDR1 is PRHDT and CDR2 is FYEKMQ (reference sequence). This CDR3 contains 14 residues. CDR3 in amino acids: CASSSKGANYGYTF. The CDR3 DNA follows: TGTGCCAGCAGCAGTAAAGGGGCTAACTATGGCTACACCTTC.

J is TRBJ2-7 and V is TRBV10-3; D is unresolved. The V and J ends lost 8 bases and 6 bases respectively, with 11 bases between them. The CDR3 contains 11 residues. Germline CDR1 reads ENHRY; CDR2 reads SYGVKD. CDR3 residues: CAILEGVEQYF. The CDR3 nucleotides are TGTGCCATCCTGGAAGGAGTCGAGCAGTACTTC.

The rearrangement joins TRBV11-3 to TRBJ2-1, with a possible D match to TRBD2 (7 bases). V shed 3 bases and J shed 0 bases, with 15 bases lying between them. This CDR3 is 17 amino acids long. Germline CDR1 is SGHNT and CDR2 is YENEEA. The CDR3: CASSFTRGPSSYNEQFF. In DNA, the CDR3 is TGTGCCAGCAGCTTTACGCGGGGGCCAAGCTCCTACAATGAGCAGTTCTTC.

The genes are TRBV29-1 and TRBJ2-2; 11 nucleotides line up with TRBD2. The germline CDR1 and CDR2 sequences are SQVTM and ANQGSEA. The ends lost 4 bases at V and 4 bases at J; junction bases unmatched: 2. The CDR3 is 14 residues long. CDR3 DNA: TGCAGCGTTGGGACTAGCGGGCTCACCGGGGAGCTGTTTTTT. Its translation is CSVGTSGLTGELFF.

The V gene is TRBV6-6, the J gene TRBJ1-2; D remains unclear. This CDR3 is built from 10 residues. Trimming removed 10 bases from V and 7 bases from J, with 10 bases in between. Germline values: CDR1 MNHNY, CDR2 SVGAGI (reference sequence). This CDR3 reads CATMERGYTF. The CDR3 DNA follows: TGTGCCACTATGGAGCGTGGCTACACCTTC.

This clone was found many times. The rearrangement links TRBV2 to TRBJ1-4; 10 bases align to TRBD1. The germline V gene has CDR1 SNHLY and CDR2 FYNNEI. Germline trimming cut 7 bases from V and 13 bases from J; bases unmatched to any gene: 6. The CDR3 contains 12 residues. DNA for the CDR3: TGTGCCAGCATTCGGACAGGGGGGCGACTGTTTTTT. This codes for CASIRTGGRLFF.

J is TRBJ1-1 and V is TRBV5-6; D gene unclear. Germline CDR1 and CDR2: SGHDT and YYEEEE. The CDR3 spans 13 residues. The V and J ends lost 5 bases and 7 bases respectively, with 15 bases between them. The CDR3 region has the DNA TGTGCCAGCAGATCCGGACGGAGCGGTGAAGCTTTCTTT. Residues: CASRSGRSGEAFF.

The chain recombines TRBV18 with TRBJ1-2; tentatively, D is TRBD1 (5 bases). The V end was cut by 5 bases, the J end by 1 base, with 11 bases between. The CDR3 runs 14 residues. Per the germline V gene, CDR1 is KGHSH and CDR2 is LQKENI. The CDR3 DNA reads TGTGCCAGCTCATTTGGCAGGGATAACTATGGCTACACCTTC. Translation gives CASSFGRDNYGYTF.